These T cell receptor beta chains were read from a single sample in a study of blood T cell repertoires in COVID-19. Profiled with immunoSEQ multiplex PCR; TCRdb holds only in-frame clones, not every one. The repertoire consists of about 100,000 clones, with around 88% occurring once and the leading ten covering around 6.5%. Material: peripheral blood. These receptors all stem from a man in his forties or fifties with active or convalescent COVID-19. The conserved cysteine and the conserved F or W are not part of the CDR3 here. D genes are given only for firm matches.

V gene	J gene	D gene	CDR3 protein
TRBV30	TRBJ1-5	.	AWSVATSPNQPQH
TRBV23-1	TRBJ2-6	TRBD1	ASSQSGSGGPGANVLT
TRBV7-9	TRBJ2-7	.	ASSFSGYEQY
TRBV19	TRBJ1-1	.	ASKVSGNTEAF
TRBV27	TRBJ1-3	TRBD1	ASSLTGGAGGNTIY
TRBV18	TRBJ1-4	.	ASSLSTGSEKLF
TRBV11-1	TRBJ2-5	TRBD1	ASSPTLDRALETQY
TRBV30	TRBJ2-2	TRBD2	AWNGFGSSGRGPATGELF
TRBV6-1	TRBJ2-7	.	ASSVIDTPSSYEQY
TRBV7-6	TRBJ2-3	TRBD2	ASSLDSLGRAGDTQY
TRBV29-1	TRBJ2-5	.	SVGTNQETQY
TRBV27	TRBJ2-7	TRBD2	ASSSLAGVSEQY
TRBV7-9	TRBJ2-3	.	ASSLPGEASTDTQY
TRBV9	TRBJ1-2	.	ASRRTGGNYGYT
TRBV18	TRBJ1-5	TRBD1	ASSPQRQGAVGQPQH
TRBV5-6	TRBJ1-5	TRBD1	ASSFGTGAGQPQH
TRBV14	TRBJ2-3	.	ASSHLDSGQTQDTQY
TRBV28	TRBJ2-7	TRBD1	ASSPGTGIYEQY
TRBV5-1	TRBJ2-7	TRBD1	ASSLTGDREQY
TRBV5-1	TRBJ2-1	TRBD2	ASSSLAGGTNEQF
TRBV2	TRBJ1-3	.	ASSPLRDTSGNTIY
TRBV24-1	TRBJ2-5	.	ATSDGRGETQY
TRBV30	TRBJ2-6	.	AWSVRERGYGANVLT
TRBV5-4	TRBJ1-6	.	ASSPDSRVHNSPLH
TRBV30	TRBJ2-1	.	AGGRSSYNEQF
TRBV5-4	TRBJ2-3	.	ASSSYSGSTDTQY
TRBV5-1	TRBJ2-5	TRBD2	ASSLAGTSGMETQY
TRBV6-6	TRBJ1-2	TRBD1	ASSLASGQGYGYT
TRBV5-1	TRBJ2-1	TRBD2	ASSLSTSREQF
TRBV4-3	TRBJ2-1	.	ASSQGTTAEQF
TRBV18	TRBJ2-3	TRBD2	ASSALSGTSGVSTDTQY
TRBV4-3	TRBJ1-4	TRBD1	ASSPIEGTGAEKLF
TRBV4-1	TRBJ2-2	TRBD2	ASSLRTSGRARTGELF
TRBV4-2	TRBJ1-6	TRBD1	ASSHTEGTGDSPLH
TRBV19	TRBJ2-7	TRBD2	ASSRLAGDYYEQY
TRBV3-1/TRBV3-2	TRBJ2-7	TRBD2	ASSFGLAGNYEQY
TRBV7-2	TRBJ2-2	TRBD2	ASSSVAGATVGELF
TRBV27	TRBJ2-3	TRBD1	ASADRAGTDTQY
TRBV18	TRBJ1-3	TRBD1	ASSRQGSSGNTIY
TRBV28	TRBJ2-7	TRBD1	ATEVTGGEQY
TRBV5-1	TRBJ2-7	TRBD2	ASRLGLAGPGHYEQY
TRBV6-5	TRBJ2-7	TRBD1	ASSYSGQGSYEQY
TRBV9	TRBJ2-7	TRBD1	ASSGGTGDPYEQY
TRBV27	TRBJ2-5	TRBD1	ASSSITALGQGARQETQY
TRBV18	TRBJ2-5	.	ASSPARSGSLGETQY
TRBV7-9	TRBJ2-7	.	ASSFGGRNTYEQY
TRBV28	TRBJ2-5	TRBD1	ASSKDRGTIRIQETQY
TRBV2	TRBJ2-5	.	ASSEAPRGGETQY
TRBV5-1	TRBJ2-7	TRBD2	ASSLEGRLAGRDEQY
TRBV10-3	TRBJ1-5	TRBD1	ATMGQHSNQPQH
TRBV5-5	TRBJ1-1	TRBD1	ASSPAGGGNEAF
TRBV30	TRBJ1-2	TRBD1	AGTAQNYGYT
TRBV7-9	TRBJ2-7	.	ASSFFRGGRGVYEQY
TRBV7-2	TRBJ1-1	.	ASSLVNGGEAF
TRBV5-1	TRBJ2-1	TRBD2	ASSVGLAGSSSYNEQF
TRBV7-2	TRBJ1-2	TRBD1	ATNPQGAYGYT
TRBV9	TRBJ2-2	.	ASSLRQDITGELF
TRBV7-9	TRBJ2-2	.	ASSFPGLRGTGELF